This TCR beta chain was identified in a study of T cells in Graves' hyperthyroidism and ophthalmopathy. Study-level information: Blood from the periphery was taken at initial diagnosis, before any treatment. Study-level points and caveats: The model foresaw ophthalmopathy a median roughly 6.5 months prior to onset. The majority of expanded thyroid clonotypes above 0.001 also appeared in blood.

J was trimmed by 0 bases and V by 5 bases; bases with no gene match: 2. CDR1 SGHVS and CDR2 FNYEAQ come from the germline V gene. This CDR3 spans 15 amino acids. Notes on this clonotype: The antigen is unknown.

Researchers amplified the TCR beta CDR3 regions from RNA transcripts. The HTBI set primed first-round TCR CDR3 RT-PCR. MiXCR was run by TCRdb on the multiplex PCR reads, yielding one entry per CDR3 protein. The sample contains 34,000 or so distinct CDR3 sequences, approximately 50% of which appear only once. Ophthalmopathy patients showed a Clinical Activity Score of at least 3, NOSPECS grade of at least 4 and duration under 3 months. Sequencing was carried out using blood. This TCR came from a woman aged 40 to 50 with Graves' ophthalmopathy. This chain uses TRBV7-6 with TRBJ2-3, with 10 bases matching TRBD2. The CDR3 coding sequence is TGTGCCAGCAGCACTAGCGGGACTAGCACAGATACGCAGTATTTT. It codes for CASSTSGTSTDTQYF.